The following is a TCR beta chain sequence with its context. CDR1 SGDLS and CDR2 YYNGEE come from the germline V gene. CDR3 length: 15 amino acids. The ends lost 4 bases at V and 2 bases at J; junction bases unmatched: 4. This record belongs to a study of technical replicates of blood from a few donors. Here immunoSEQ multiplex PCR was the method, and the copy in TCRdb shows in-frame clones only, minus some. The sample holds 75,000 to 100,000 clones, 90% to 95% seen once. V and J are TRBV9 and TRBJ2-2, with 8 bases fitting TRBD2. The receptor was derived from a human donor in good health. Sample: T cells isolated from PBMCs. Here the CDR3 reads CASSIRGGNTGELFF. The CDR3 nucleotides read TGTGCCAGCAGCATCCGGGGGGGCAACACCGGGGAGCTGTTTTTT.